What follows is one T cell receptor beta chain and its context. The data were obtained in a study of blood T cell repertoires in COVID-19. In the study overall: The United States, Italy and Spain provided the acute and convalescent COVID-19 samples.

Germline CDR1 and CDR2: SNHLY and FYNNEI. The CDR3 runs to 14 residues. V was trimmed by 7 bases and J by 3 bases, leaving 13 bases between them. Repertoires were generated with immunoSEQ multiplex PCR, while TCRdb's copy carries only in-frame clones and drops some. The table lists around 240,000 clones, almost 85% of them singletons. The gene calls are TRBV2 and TRBJ1-3; a possible D gene is TRBD1 (5 bases). Source material: peripheral blood. The clonotype originates from a woman older than 75 with acute or convalescent COVID-19. In DNA, the CDR3 is TGTGCCAGCACACTCAGGGTTTATGGAAACACCATATATTTT. Translating gives CASTLRVYGNTIYF.